These T cell receptor beta chains were read from a single sample in a study of blood T cell repertoires in COVID-19. Generated by immunoSEQ multiplex PCR, the TCRdb table keeps only in-frame clones and is missing some. The data contain around 200,000 clones, around 85% of them seen just once; the ten biggest clones take up under 8%. The source material was PBMCs or T cells enriched from blood (not recorded which). The source of these receptors is a man aged 40-50 years who had recovered from COVID-19. Each CDR3 is given with its conserved first and last residue. D genes are given only for firm matches. Size is omitted from some rows. Given values are once, few, many or a class for expanded clones.

V gene	D gene	clone size	J gene	CDR3 protein
TRBV6-5	TRBD1	.	TRBJ2-2	CASSPRRDRDGELFF
TRBV19	.	.	TRBJ1-1	CASRGALRFDTEAFF
TRBV19	.	.	TRBJ1-1	CASSIDVGGPTEAFF
TRBV5-6	TRBD1	.	TRBJ1-5	CASNKGTGGYQPQHF
TRBV6-5	.	.	TRBJ1-1	CASRNQRGGHREAFF
TRBV12-5	.	.	TRBJ1-5	CASGDGGQPQHF
TRBV10-3	.	.	TRBJ1-2	CAISDTNYGYTF
TRBV12-3/TRBV12-4	.	.	TRBJ2-3	CASSLLDTQYF
TRBV14	.	.	TRBJ1-1	CASSRNYGGTEAFF
TRBV7-9	.	.	TRBJ2-7	CASSLVSSYEQYF
TRBV28	.	.	TRBJ1-2	CAAVEGDYGYTF
TRBV9	.	.	TRBJ1-1	CASSVASPTGSTEAFF
TRBV2	TRBD1	.	TRBJ1-2	CASSVGVDRGDGYTF
TRBV5-1	.	.	TRBJ2-7	CASSSQGLLEQYF
TRBV4-1	.	.	TRBJ2-1	CASSHHPGTLRYNEQFF
TRBV6-5	.	.	TRBJ2-3	CASNEDTDTQYF
TRBV2	.	.	TRBJ1-2	CASSEGAGNGPNYGYTF
TRBV28	TRBD1	.	TRBJ1-5	CASSNPGQGSNQPQHF
TRBV9	TRBD1	.	TRBJ1-6	CASSPGQGDNSPLHF
TRBV7-2	TRBD1	.	TRBJ2-5	CASSLRQGPETQYF
TRBV5-1	TRBD1	.	TRBJ1-1	CASSWGQATEAFF
TRBV9	.	.	TRBJ1-1	CASSGTNEAFF
TRBV24-1	.	.	TRBJ2-5	CATSDFTLVGETQYF
TRBV24-1	TRBD1	.	TRBJ2-5	CATSDAGLQGAQYF
TRBV7-9	.	.	TRBJ1-5	CASSFGGQPQHF
TRBV5-1	TRBD2	.	TRBJ2-3	CASSSGLAGGPEGDTQYF
TRBV28	TRBD1	.	TRBJ2-7	CASSWTGGRDEQYF
TRBV5-1	.	.	TRBJ2-2	CASSPQGNTGELFF
TRBV6-5	.	.	TRBJ1-5	CASRKQEFNQPQHF
TRBV30	.	.	TRBJ1-1	CAWSAWGGMNTEAFF
TRBV27	.	.	TRBJ1-1	CASSQSPGSGTEAFF
TRBV18	.	.	TRBJ1-5	CASSQSFSTDWPENQPQHF
TRBV5-1	.	.	TRBJ2-1	CASRTAREDEQFF
TRBV18	.	.	TRBJ1-4	CASSPRQTATNEKLFF
TRBV27	.	.	TRBJ1-2	CASSLSLAAANYGYTF
TRBV28	TRBD1	.	TRBJ1-2	CASRSRDRGYGYTF
TRBV13	.	.	TRBJ2-3	CASSPKTSTLSDTQYF
TRBV11-2	TRBD2	.	TRBJ2-6	CATGGGPGANVLTF
TRBV15	.	.	TRBJ1-3	CATSRDLPTGNTIYF
TRBV27	.	few	TRBJ1-6	CASAPGTGVNSPLHF
TRBV11-3	.	once	TRBJ2-3	CASSGQGSTQYF
TRBV27	.	.	TRBJ1-5	CASSLTVNQPQHF
TRBV23-1	TRBD1	.	TRBJ2-3	CASSQRGQGTDTQYF
TRBV6-2/TRBV6-3	.	.	TRBJ1-2	CASSYSRLDYGYTF
TRBV21-1	.	few	TRBJ1-2	CASSKVGDGYTF
TRBV2	TRBD1	once	TRBJ1-1	CARLSRGPNTEAFF
TRBV29-1	.	.	TRBJ2-3	CSVEFRGTDTQYF
TRBV5-1	.	.	TRBJ1-1	CASSQQVSNTEAFF
TRBV7-8	.	.	TRBJ2-1	CASSLAAGIHEQFF
TRBV5-1	TRBD1	.	TRBJ2-2	CASSPDRDTGELFF
TRBV9	TRBD1	.	TRBJ1-1	CASSPRGPLSHTEAFF
TRBV28	.	few	TRBJ1-2	CASSFSGYCTF
TRBV27	TRBD1	.	TRBJ1-4	CASRLPGQGEKLFF
TRBV7-6	.	.	TRBJ2-7	CASSRLPGIGEQYF